This record covers a single T cell receptor (beta chain). Its antigen remains unidentified. This sample is part of a study of response to subunit inactivated influenza vaccine. Using its own MiXCR run on the RT-PCR reads, TCRdb lists one record per CDR3 protein. The sample has fewer than 550,000 distinct CDR3 sequences, 25% seen once; the top ten hold 1.5% to 2%. General study points: Authors proposed each seasonal influenza vaccination draws in few new T cells.

Germline CDR1 and CDR2: ENHRY and SYGVKD. The CDR3 length is 13 residues. Trimming cost V 1 base and J 0 bases, with 2 bases left between them. This clonotype was sampled from a man over 45 who received an inactivated influenza vaccine. Sequenced material: CD4+ T cells sorted from PBMCs, taken roughly 5 days after vaccination. The V and J genes are TRBV10-3 and TRBJ2-3, with unresolved D. The CDR3 DNA follows: TGTGCCATCAGTGAGTATAGCACAGATACGCAGTATTTT. Translated, it gives CAISEYSTDTQYF.